This T cell receptor (beta chain) was obtained from a study of Ad26.COV2.S vaccination and SARS-CoV-2 variants. Looking at the study overall: Donor got 5x10^10 or 1x10^11 viral particles of Ad26.COV2.S.

This clone came up once. The antigen remains undetermined. Its ends do not fully match the called genes, so a read error is possible. The CDR3 runs to 13 residues. CDR1 and CDR2 from the germline V gene are SQVTM and ANQGSEA. Study-level points and caveats: Reported post-vaccination CD8+ and CD4+ T cell responses to spike showed substantial breadth. Spike-specific TCR breadth ran higher among vaccine recipients than placebo recipients. Possible underestimation of total T cell responses by the TCR breadth and depth analyses was noted.

Specified treatment: over 15 received Ad26.COV2.S at low or high dose, single or two shots; about five received placebo; per-sample allocation not given. Sampling happened 63 days after the first vaccine or placebo injection. This table comes from immunoSEQ multiplex PCR, and its TCRdb copy is limited to in-frame clones, with some not included. The sample yields about 680,000 clones, about 89% seen once. The chain employs TRBV29-1 and TRBJ1-1; D is uncertain. The input for sequencing was peripheral blood, taken in a trial of Ad26.COV2.S vaccine versus placebo. This TCR came from a person aged 18 to 59 who received the Ad26.COV2.S COVID-19 vaccine or a placebo. CDR3 in DNA: TGCAGCGCTGAAAAATCCTCTTCGAAGCTGGCTTTCTTT. Protein product: CSAEKSSSKLAFF. Full variable domain (outside the CDR3, taken from reference TRBV29-1 and TRBJ1-1): SAVISQKPSRDICQRGTSLTIQCQVDSQVTMMFWYRQQPGQSLTLIATANQGSEATYESGFVIDKFPISRPNLTFSTLTVSNMSPEDSSIYLCSAEKSSSKLAFFGQGTRLTVV.